The sequence of this T cell receptor (beta chain) was determined in a study of beta chain features in type 1 diabetes (dated by TCRdb to between 2017 and 2018). At the level of the whole study: Patients and healthy donors did not differ in mean age, gender distribution, total cell number or subset yield. A total of over 95,000,000 sorted cells were examined across all samples, and RNA yield correlated strongly with the number of cells per subset. The study compared TCRB repertoires of sorted circulating CD4+ T cell subsets between recently diagnosed type 1 diabetes patients and matched healthy donors. Naive and central memory subsets were obtained from all 30 or so donors, but regulatory and stem cell-like memory subsets were isolated from only 8 patients and roughly 8 healthy donors. What the work shows at the level of the full study, not this receptor alone: Naive, central memory and regulatory TCRB repertoires appeared to be more similar among patients than among healthy donors. PCR may preferentially amplify shorter templates, but because patient and control samples were amplified and corrected together, any resulting skew would affect both groups equally. Patients with type 1 diabetes made fewer insertions and deleted more nucleotides at VDJ recombination sites, implying thymic rearrangement abnormalities. A moderate but significant shortening of TCRB CDR3 length was observed in type 1 diabetes patients in all four CD4+ subsets. Because cDNA was sequenced instead of genomic DNA, highly expressing activated cells could be over-represented, though the groups showed no difference in activation or CD3 levels. Only small numbers of individuals were included in the HLA sub-analyses, which left unresolved whether HLA type had any influence on TCRB rearrangement.

From the germline V gene (reference sequence), CDR1 is GTSNPN and CDR2 is SVGIG. V drops 0 bases and J drops 5 bases, leaving 8 bases in between. Taken from cysteine to phenylalanine, the CDR3 has 13 residues. CDR3 DNA only is kept here, 39 bases in frame from base 1. The entire amount of isolated RNA was reverse transcribed using the High Capacity cDNA Reverse Transcription Kit, so the sequenced TCRB transcripts were expressed ones. Naive, central memory and regulatory T cell samples underwent deep immunoSEQ sequencing, averaging roughly 3.3 million total reads per sample. Sorted cells were lysed in RLT buffer and RNA was extracted with DNase-treated RNeasy Micro or Mini kits, depending on cell number. To prevent cross-contamination, each cell subset was processed individually, whereas patient and healthy donor samples were processed jointly. The immunoSEQ multiplex PCR was used to amplify TCRB sequences from cDNA, yielding 87-bp fragments that span the CDR3 region. The amplicons were sequenced using the Illumina HiSeq platform. The published analysis was carried out like this. Synthetic template baselines were used to correct PCR bias computationally, reads within Hamming distance 2 were collapsed, and singletons that could not be merged were discarded. By aligning reads against IMGT, V, D and J genes, CDR3 length, and insertions or deletions at six rearrangement sites were assigned. Clonotype counts were normalized to sorted cell number within each subset before computing true diversity and Gini coefficients with the tcR R package. Repertoire sharing was quantified using the overlap coefficient calculated on TCRB nucleotide sequences. Out-of-frame TCRB sequences from naive cells were analyzed to stand in for the pre-selection repertoire. In TCRdb, the immuneACCESS table is reduced to in-frame sequences with V and J assigned. These tables do not hold every clone; where another copy was compared, an unresolved V gene accounts for under half, and the others remain unexplained. From that table come the V and J calls and clone size; the DNA was used to work out D and trimming. The table for this sample lists 600,000 or so clones; around 12% of them were counted only once. Together, the top ten hold more than 0.095% of the sample.

This clone turned up a few times. Which antigen it targets is not known. No base quality information exists; no much larger clone differs at one position. Other nucleotide sequences in the sample specify the same CDR3. A single peripheral blood draw of approximately 110 mL on average was collected from each donor into heparinised tubes. Naive, central memory, regulatory and stem cell-like memory CD4+ T cells were sorted on a BD FACSAria II using a panel including CD45RO, CCR7, CD25, CD127, CD95 and CD27. Every sorted population had a purity above 98%. Right away, PBMCs were isolated by Lymphoprep density gradient centrifugation and were stained directly, with no culture step. To minimize batch effects, samples were stained and sorted in pairs, one healthy donor with one patient per experiment.

The sample comprised naive CD4+ T cells from blood. The cell subset or site label here, explained by the study, means: true naive CD4+ T cells. This sequence originates from a man aged 30 to 39 with type 1 diabetes. Rearrangement joined TRBV30 to TRBJ1-5; the D gene is perhaps TRBD1, on 5 matching bases. The DNA is TGTGCCTGGAGTGTTAGGGACGATCAGCCCCAGCATTTT. It specifies CAWSVRDDQPQHF.